This entry is about one T cell receptor beta chain. V shed 4 bases and J shed 8 bases, with 11 bases lying between them. Germline V gives CDR1 LNHDA, CDR2 SQIVND (reference sequence). The CDR3 sequence is 12 residues long. The source of the sample is a study of blood T cell repertoires in COVID-19. Overall study: The study drew acute and convalescent COVID-19 samples from the United States, Italy and Spain. Sources were T cells, B-cell-depleted T cells, or PBMCs; the material itself was cDNA or gDNA.

Authors' processing steps: Reference gene primer amplification gave nucleated cell count estimates. The data were produced by immunoSEQ multiplex PCR, yet TCRdb's version contains in-frame clones alone and is incomplete. That table furnishes V, J and clone size, whereas the DNA furnished D and trimming. Altogether some 91,000 clones are present, less than 95% being singletons, with the ten largest covering 1.7%. Sequencing was carried out using peripheral blood. V usage is TRBV19 and J usage is TRBJ1-2, with a tentative D call TRBD1 (6 bases). This clonotype originated in a man aged 60-69 years with acute or convalescent COVID-19. CDR3 DNA sequence: TGTGCCAGTAGTACCCGGACAGAGGGCTACACCTTC. Its translation: CASSTRTEGYTF.